This TCR beta chain is from a study of breast tumors, draining lymph nodes, adjacent tissues. Study-level findings and limits: Tumors had less TCR diversity than lymph nodes, more than nontumor tissue. The lymph node origin of tumor T cells was framed as consistent with a hypothesis, not demonstrated.

Using its own MiXCR run on the multiplex PCR reads, TCRdb lists one record per CDR3 protein. The sample has roughly 86,000 distinct CDR3 sequences, about 21% seen once. Per the germline V gene, CDR1 is SGHTS and CDR2 is YDEGEE. CDR3 length: 16 residues. V was pared by 4 bases and J by 2 bases, with 16 bases between. Notes on this clonotype: Its specificity is not known.

Breast cancer patients provided tissue from their axillary draining lymph nodes. This TCR was recovered from a female donor with breast cancer. Some clones in this sample may be carry-over from other donors' samples. The J gene is TRBJ2-4, the V gene TRBV5-8; tentative D call: TRBD2 (6 bases). Sequenced: axillary lymph node tissue. Here the CDR3 reads CASSPPRGSSKNIQYF. CDR3 DNA: TGTGCCAGCAGCCCTCCTCGGGGGTCTTCCAAAAACATTCAGTACTTC. Together with reference TRBV5-8 and TRBJ2-4, the CDR3 gives the full variable domain: EAGVTQSPTHLIKTRGQQATLRCSPISGHTSVYWYQQALGLGLQFLLWYDEGEERNRGNFPPRFSGRQFPNYSSELNVNALELEDSALYLCASSPPRGSSKNIQYFGAGTRLSVL.